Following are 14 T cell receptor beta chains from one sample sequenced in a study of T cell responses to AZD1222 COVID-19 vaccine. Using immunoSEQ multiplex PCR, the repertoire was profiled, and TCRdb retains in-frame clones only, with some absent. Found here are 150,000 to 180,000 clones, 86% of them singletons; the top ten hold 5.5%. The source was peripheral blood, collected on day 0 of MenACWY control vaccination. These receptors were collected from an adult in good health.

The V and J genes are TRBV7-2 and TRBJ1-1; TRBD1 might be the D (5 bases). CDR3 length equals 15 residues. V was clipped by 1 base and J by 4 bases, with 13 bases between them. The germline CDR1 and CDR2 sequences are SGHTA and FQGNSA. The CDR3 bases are TGTGCCAGCAGCTTAGTGGTGGGGGTTGGCACTGAAGCTTTCTTT. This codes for CASSLVVGVGTEAFF. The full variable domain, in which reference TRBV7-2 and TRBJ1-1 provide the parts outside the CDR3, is GAGVSQSPSNKVTEKGKDVELRCDPISGHTALYWYRQSLGQGLEFLIYFQGNSAPDKSGLPSDRFSAERTGGSVSTLTIQRTQQEDSAVYLCASSLVVGVGTEAFFGQGTRLTVV.

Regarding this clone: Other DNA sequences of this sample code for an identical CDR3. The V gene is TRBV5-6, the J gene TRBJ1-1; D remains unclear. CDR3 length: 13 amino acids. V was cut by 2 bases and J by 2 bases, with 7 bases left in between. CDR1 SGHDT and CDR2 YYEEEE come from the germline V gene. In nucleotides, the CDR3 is TGTGCCAGCAGCTTAGGGTTAAACACTGAAGCTTTCTTT. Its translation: CASSLGLNTEAFF.

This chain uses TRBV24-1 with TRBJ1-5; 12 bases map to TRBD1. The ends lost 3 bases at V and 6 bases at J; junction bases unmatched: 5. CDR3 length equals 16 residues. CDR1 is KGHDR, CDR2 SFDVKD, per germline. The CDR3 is CATSDPGQGAGQPQHF. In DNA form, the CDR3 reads TGTGCCACCAGTGATCCGGGACAGGGGGCAGGTCAGCCCCAGCATTTT.

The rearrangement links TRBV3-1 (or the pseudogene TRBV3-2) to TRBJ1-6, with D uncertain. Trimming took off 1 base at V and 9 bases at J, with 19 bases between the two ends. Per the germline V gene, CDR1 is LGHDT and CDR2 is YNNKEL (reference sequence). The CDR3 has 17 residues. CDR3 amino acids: CASSQVAGLSLSSPLHF. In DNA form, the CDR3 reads TGTGCCAGCAGCCAAGTCGCAGGATTGAGTCTCAGTTCACCCCTCCACTTT.

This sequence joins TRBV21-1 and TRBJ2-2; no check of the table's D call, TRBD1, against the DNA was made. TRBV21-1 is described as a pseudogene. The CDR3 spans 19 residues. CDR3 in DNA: TGTGCCAGCAGCAAATATATGGCGCAGGGCGGTGGAGAGTCCGGGGAGCTGTTTTTT. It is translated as CASSKYMAQGGGESGELFF.

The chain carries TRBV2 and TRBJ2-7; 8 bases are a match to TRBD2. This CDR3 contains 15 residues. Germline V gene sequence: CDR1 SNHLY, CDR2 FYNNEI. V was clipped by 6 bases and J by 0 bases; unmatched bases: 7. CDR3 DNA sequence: TGTGCCAGCAGGAGCGGGAGAACAAGCTCCTACGAGCAGTACGTC. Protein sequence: CASRSGRTSSYEQYV.

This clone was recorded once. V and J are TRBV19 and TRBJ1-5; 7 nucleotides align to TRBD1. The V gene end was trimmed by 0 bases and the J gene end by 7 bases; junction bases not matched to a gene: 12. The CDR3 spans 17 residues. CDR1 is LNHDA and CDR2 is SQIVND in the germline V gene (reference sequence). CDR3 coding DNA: TGTGCCAGTAGTATAGATATCGGAGGGGGCGTCGGGCAGCCCCAGCATTTT. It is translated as CASSIDIGGGVGQPQHF.

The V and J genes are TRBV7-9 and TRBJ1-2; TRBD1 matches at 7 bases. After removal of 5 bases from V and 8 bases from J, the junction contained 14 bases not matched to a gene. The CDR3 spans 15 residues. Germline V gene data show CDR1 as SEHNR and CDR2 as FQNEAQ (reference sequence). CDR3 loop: CASSPRDRDYGGYTF. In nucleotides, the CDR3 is TGTGCCAGCAGCCCCCGAGACAGGGATTATGGCGGCTACACCTTC.

The CDR3 reads CASSLGGNTEAFF. For the CDR3, the DNA is TGTGCCAGCAGCTTAGGGGGGAACACTGAAGCTTTCTTT. The V call is TRBV11-3, the J call TRBJ1-1; D gene uncertain. The CDR3 loop spans 13 amino acids. Per the germline V gene, CDR1 is SGHNT and CDR2 is YENEEA. V lost 1 base to trimming and J lost 1 base, with 4 bases between them.

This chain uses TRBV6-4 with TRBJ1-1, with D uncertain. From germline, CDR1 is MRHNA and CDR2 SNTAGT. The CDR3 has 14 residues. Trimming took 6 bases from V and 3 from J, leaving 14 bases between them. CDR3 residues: CASSLRFPDTEAFF. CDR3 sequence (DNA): TGTGCCAGCAGCCTCAGATTCCCAGACACTGAAGCTTTCTTT.

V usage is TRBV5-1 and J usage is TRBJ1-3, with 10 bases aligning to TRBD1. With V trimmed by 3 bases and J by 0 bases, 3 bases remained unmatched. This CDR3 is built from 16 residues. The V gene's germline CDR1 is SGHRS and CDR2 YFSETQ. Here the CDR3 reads CASSSGTGDSGNTIYF. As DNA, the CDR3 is TGCGCCAGCAGCTCAGGGACAGGGGACTCTGGAAACACCATATATTTT.

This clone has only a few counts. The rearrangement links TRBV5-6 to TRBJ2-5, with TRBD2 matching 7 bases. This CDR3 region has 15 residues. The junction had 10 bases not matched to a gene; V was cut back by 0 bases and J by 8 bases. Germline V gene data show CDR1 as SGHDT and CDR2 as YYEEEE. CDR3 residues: CASSLVASGMVTQYF. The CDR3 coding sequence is TGTGCCAGCAGCTTGGTGGCTAGCGGTATGGTAACCCAGTACTTC.

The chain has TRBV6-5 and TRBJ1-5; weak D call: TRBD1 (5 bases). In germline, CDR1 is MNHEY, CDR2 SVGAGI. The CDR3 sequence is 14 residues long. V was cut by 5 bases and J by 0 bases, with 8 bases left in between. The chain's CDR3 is CASSRQGSNQPQHF. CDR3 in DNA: TGTGCCAGCAGTCGTCAGGGTAGCAATCAGCCCCAGCATTTT.

Here the CDR3 DNA reads TGTGCCAGCAGCTTAGCGCTTAACAATCAGCCCCAGCATTTT. It codes for CASSLALNNQPQHF. This chain connects TRBV7-8 to TRBJ1-5; no definite D call. The ends were cut back, 0 bases at V and 3 bases at J, with 6 bases in the middle. Per the germline V gene, CDR1 is SGHVS and CDR2 is FQNEAQ. This CDR3 is 14 amino acids long.